This T cell receptor (beta chain) was captured in a study of molecular identifiers for immune sequencing clone quantification. Whole-study context: Replicate experiments took RNA from about 20,000 or 100,000 naive CD8 cells, divided it five ways and sequenced four.

This CDR3 spans 17 amino acids. Germline V gene sequence: CDR1 MGHRA, CDR2 YSYEKL. V was pared by 4 bases and J by 7 bases, with 22 bases between. Library preparation followed earlier protocols using designated TCR primers. TCRdb redid the calling of the PCR reads with MiXCR, one entry per CDR3 protein. Seen here are about 640,000 distinct CDR3 sequences, just under 20% observed once, and the top ten hold roughly 0.9%. This clonotype was detected many times. The sequencing sample was made of naive CD8+ T cells from blood, with Jurkat cell RNA spiked in. Subset: FACS-sorted CD8+CD4-CCR7+CD45RA+ naive T cells. The sequence derives from a human donor in good health. Some libraries in this study had Jurkat cell RNA spiked in. The J gene is TRBJ2-2, the V gene TRBV4-1; D is possibly TRBD2 (7 bases). Here the CDR3 reads CASSLIGGGGPDGELFF. CDR3 sequence (DNA): TGCGCCAGCAGCCTCATCGGAGGGGGGGGCCCCGACGGGGAGCTGTTTTTT.